Sequencing of this TCR beta chain was carried out in a study of cytomegalovirus exposure and HLA in healthy donors. The germline CDR1 and CDR2 sequences are MDHEN and SYDVKM. V shed 2 bases and J shed 10 bases, with 17 bases lying between them. CDR3 length equals 15 residues. Primers included in the PCR were 60 Vbeta and 13 Jbeta primers. The method was immunoSEQ multiplex PCR; TCRdb's version includes in-frame clones alone and lacks a portion of them. This sample has 110,000 or so clones, with roughly two thirds found just once. Whole-study results and caveats: Most TCRs appeared rarely, but some public TCRs recurred in many donors.

This clone has a single count. As yet, its antigen is unknown. The V gene is TRBV28, the J gene TRBJ1-4; possible D gene TRBD1, 6 bases. The source is a man aged 18-30 years in good health and CMV-seropositive. What was sequenced was PBMCs. In DNA form, the CDR3 reads TGTGCCAGCAGTTTAGTTTTACAGGGTCACGGAAAACTGTTTTTT. It is translated as CASSLVLQGHGKLFF.